The entry that follows covers one T cell receptor (beta chain) sequence. This entry belongs to a study of CD8 T cells in Susac syndrome. The RNA, about 0.45 to 1 ug, was put through reverse transcription using random hexamers. The CDR3 of TCR beta was amplified by immunoSEQ multiplex PCR across 54 Vbeta and 13 Jbeta. TCRdb reanalysed the immunoSEQ multiplex PCR reads using MiXCR and keeps one entry per CDR3 protein. The repertoire holds about 120,000 distinct CDR3 sequences, approximately 94% seen once, with 0.095% to 0.1% in the top ten. Germline CDR1 reads MNHNS; CDR2 reads SASEGT. V shed 8 bases and J shed 3 bases, with 25 bases lying between them. The CDR3 is 17 amino acids. Sequencing of TCR beta covered CD8+ and CD4+ T cells obtained from blood.

The rearrangement uses TRBV6-1 and TRBJ1-2; D is possibly TRBD1 (6 bases). The sample comprised CD4+ T cells from PBMCs. This receptor was identified in a human donor in good health. CDR3 sequence reads: CASASPQTGKRDYGYTF. Written as DNA, the CDR3 is TGTGCCAGCGCTTCCCCCCAAACAGGGAAGAGAGACTATGGCTACACCTTC.